The entry below gives a single TCR beta chain sequence along with its context. The antigen remains unidentified. The data belong to a study of T cell repertoires in cytomegalovirus infection. From the reads, TCRdb called clonotypes with MiXCR, one entry per CDR3 protein. In the table there are some 560,000 distinct CDR3 sequences, about 39% of which are singletons. The CDR3 spans 13 residues. The ends lost 7 bases at V and 3 bases at J; junction bases unmatched: 5. Germline CDR1 MNHNS, CDR2 SASEGT. Source: cultured PBMCs, taken from culture after CMV antigen stimulation. The source is a human donor in good health (CMV status not recorded). Some clones in this sample may be carry-over from other donors' samples. This chain connects TRBV6-1 to TRBJ2-7, with TRBD1 matching over 8 bases. The CDR3 loop reads CASTKTGDYEQYF. The CDR3 nucleotides read TGTGCCAGCACTAAGACAGGGGACTACGAGCAGTACTTC.